The rows below give T cell receptor beta chains drawn from one sample of a study of regulatory T cells in long-lasting Graves disease. From the multiplex PCR reads, TCRdb called clonotypes with MiXCR, one entry per CDR3 protein. The top ten hold over 9.5% of the sample, which has under 250,000 distinct CDR3 sequences, around 20% seen once. These data are also associated with another study on T cells in Graves' hyperthyroidism and ophthalmopathy.

The input for sequencing was peripheral blood mononuclear cells (PBMCs), taken at new diagnosis, from a patient treated with antithyroid drugs. The receptors shown here come from a woman in her twenties or thirties with Graves disease. Both conserved end residues are trimmed from each CDR3.

>13|TRBV20-1
SARDRTRAGTEAF
>12|TRBV24-1
ATSEGQSPGTQY
>12|TRBV6-1
ASSGGATNEKLF
>11|TRBV4-1
ASSQDQGAKLF
>14|TRBV6-1
ASVNWASVDQETQY
>13|TRBV12-3/TRBV12-4
ASSPHTVAKNIQY
>15|TRBV4-2
ASSQEGDRGLSGELF
>11|TRBV3-1
ASSQRPDTEAF
>13|TRBV15
ATSRGRDTNYEQY
>14|TRBV7-9
ASSLGGPGGYNEQF
>10|TRBV28
ASRAALRGQY
>15|TRBV2
ASSEFLLTGGGYEAF
>12|TRBV27
ASRSGVRTDTQY
>12|TRBV27
ASSLRPSYNEQF
>13|TRBV9
ASSARALEQETQY
>10|TRBV12-3/TRBV12-4
ASSFYSYEQY
>11|TRBV11-2
ASSPKPGYEAF
>10|TRBV6-2/TRBV6-3
ASPDGSYEQY
>12|TRBV6-5
ASSYLGRDGELF
>13|TRBV12-3/TRBV12-4
ASSLYPRSGNTIY
>12|TRBV9
ASSTGTSGYEQY
>15|TRBV15
ATSRDEGTSYEETQY
>14|TRBV2
ASSYPGQGLGTEAF
>14|TRBV6-2/TRBV6-3
ASSYGVDRGNQPQH
>15|TRBV20-1
SARQRGLAGGFYEQY
>13|TRBV20-1
SARDQGNPNYGYT
>9|TRBV9
ASGQGETQY
>16|TRBV7-8
ASSSPVRGPSGANVLA
>12|TRBV25-1
ASSELADKNIQY
>16|TRBV14
ASSQGCAGGVENGELF
>14|TRBV27
ASSLFSGGATYEQY
>14|TRBV4-1
ASSQGHSKTYNEQF
>14|TRBV7-8
ASSLDRASSYNEQF
>12|TRBV27
ASSLGTADYGYT
>12|TRBV6-1
ASRDYVGRDEAF
>14|TRBV19
ASIPRVSGSNTEAF
>12|TRBV20-1
SARGFLAVGGYT
>13|TRBV7-9
ASSRGQGGNSPLH
>12|TRBV5-1
ASSLATVNTEAF
>12|TRBV2
ASRERGATDTQY
>12|TRBV20-1
SASRQGRSTEAF
>19|TRBV30
AWAPGQLRVEDFATNEKLF
>12|TRBV5-1
ASSLKDSTYEQY
>15|TRBV6-5
ASSYQRGGTSTDTQY
>13|TRBV2
ASSFREGTTYEQY
>12|TRBV6-1
ASSPPLYPYEQY
>12|TRBV30
AWSVRSSYNEQF
>13|TRBV6-2/TRBV6-3
ASSYLGGGSYEQY
>13|TRBV10-3
AISESTSGTDTQY
>11|TRBV6-2/TRBV6-3
ASRTQGSSPLH
>13|TRBV27
ASSSIRDRVNEQF
>13|TRBV19
ATRRDRGTTGELF
>13|TRBV27
ASSPRQLRDTEAF